This T cell receptor (beta chain) was profiled in a study of T cells in Graves' hyperthyroidism and ophthalmopathy. The J segment lost 2 bases and the V segment lost 4 bases, leaving 7 bases of the junction unmatched. Germline V gives CDR1 SNHLY, CDR2 FYNNEI. This CDR3 contains 17 residues. TCR beta CDR3 regions were amplified from RNA. The TCR CDR3 first-round RT-PCR relied on the HTBI primer set. TCRdb recomputed calls from the multiplex PCR reads with MiXCR, one row per CDR3 protein. This table holds about 530,000 distinct CDR3 sequences, approximately 17% found once. The gene calls are TRBV2 and TRBJ2-3, with TRBD2 matching over 12 bases. Sample: blood. The receptor's source is a woman under 30 with Graves' ophthalmopathy. The CDR3 loop reads CASSGWTSGDPTDTQYF. The DNA of the CDR3 is TGTGCCAGCAGTGGATGGACTAGCGGGGACCCCACAGATACGCAGTATTTT.